Listed below are T cell receptor beta chains from one sample, sequenced in a study of blood T cell repertoires in COVID-19. Clones were sequenced by immunoSEQ multiplex PCR, and TCRdb holds only the in-frame ones, with some missing. The table shows about 160,000 clones, with around 84% occurring only once. Source material: peripheral blood. The receptors stem from a man aged 35 to 55 with acute or convalescent COVID-19. Both conserved end residues are part of each CDR3. Each record gives: V gene, J gene, clone size, D gene, CDR3 protein, CDR3 DNA. D genes are given only for firm matches. For some rows the clone size is stated as once, few or many, or as a class when expanded; others skip it.

V gene: TRBV19
J gene: TRBJ1-2
clone size: -
D gene: -
CDR3 protein: CASSNPWTHGYTF
CDR3 DNA: TGTGCCAGTAGTAACCCCTGGACTCATGGCTACACCTTC

V gene: TRBV27
J gene: TRBJ2-3
clone size: -
D gene: -
CDR3 protein: CASSSGGPADTQYF
CDR3 DNA: TGTGCCAGCAGTTCGGGGGGCCCCGCAGATACGCAGTATTTT

V gene: TRBV5-1
J gene: TRBJ1-5
clone size: -
D gene: -
CDR3 protein: CASSLDGSGGVPQHF
CDR3 DNA: TGCGCCAGCAGCTTGGACGGGTCCGGGGGAGTGCCCCAGCATTTT

V gene: TRBV3-1/TRBV3-2
J gene: TRBJ1-3
clone size: -
D gene: TRBD1
CDR3 protein: CASRMTGPGNTIYF
CDR3 DNA: TGTGCCAGCAGGATGACAGGGCCTGGAAACACCATATATTTT

V gene: TRBV28
J gene: TRBJ1-1
clone size: -
D gene: -
CDR3 protein: CASSLSRPGGTEAFF
CDR3 DNA: TGTGCCAGCAGTTTATCCAGGCCGGGGGGCACTGAAGCTTTCTTT

V gene: TRBV2
J gene: TRBJ1-1
clone size: -
D gene: -
CDR3 protein: CASSAGGDTEAFF
CDR3 DNA: TGTGCCAGCAGTGCCGGGGGGGACACTGAAGCTTTCTTT

V gene: TRBV5-4
J gene: TRBJ1-4
clone size: few
D gene: TRBD1
CDR3 protein: CASSSGPGQGAEGDEKLFF
CDR3 DNA: TGTGCCAGCAGCTCGGGTCCCGGACAGGGGGCGGAAGGGGATGAAAAACTGTTTTTT

V gene: TRBV28
J gene: TRBJ2-7
clone size: -
D gene: TRBD1
CDR3 protein: CASSQGDRTYYEQYF
CDR3 DNA: TGTGCCAGCAGTCAAGGGGACAGGACCTACTACGAGCAGTACTTC

V gene: TRBV3-1/TRBV3-2
J gene: TRBJ1-5
clone size: -
D gene: -
CDR3 protein: CASSQNPGDQPQHF
CDR3 DNA: TGTGCCAGCAGCCAAAACCCCGGGGATCAGCCCCAGCATTTT

V gene: TRBV5-1
J gene: TRBJ1-6
clone size: -
D gene: -
CDR3 protein: CASTIDSNNSPLHF
CDR3 DNA: TGCGCCAGTACGATCGACAGTAATAATTCACCCCTCCACTTT

V gene: TRBV19
J gene: TRBJ1-3
clone size: -
D gene: -
CDR3 protein: CASSSPRRGGNTIYF
CDR3 DNA: TGTGCCAGTAGTTCACCTCGGAGGGGAGGAAACACCATATATTTT

V gene: TRBV12-5
J gene: TRBJ2-2
clone size: -
D gene: TRBD1
CDR3 protein: CASGLGDSGTGELFF
CDR3 DNA: TGTGCTAGTGGTTTGGGGGACAGTGGCACCGGGGAGCTGTTTTTT

V gene: TRBV30
J gene: TRBJ2-1
clone size: -
D gene: -
CDR3 protein: CAWSAPNNEQFF
CDR3 DNA: TGTGCCTGGAGTGCCCCTAACAATGAGCAGTTCTTC

V gene: TRBV6-1
J gene: TRBJ1-5
clone size: few
D gene: -
CDR3 protein: CASSESGRRDQPQHF
CDR3 DNA: TGTGCCAGCAGTGAATCCGGTCGCAGGGATCAGCCCCAGCATTTT

V gene: TRBV4-2
J gene: TRBJ1-1
clone size: -
D gene: -
CDR3 protein: CASSQDQPTSPGNTEAFF
CDR3 DNA: TGTGCCAGCAGCCAAGATCAGCCCACCTCTCCAGGGAACACTGAAGCTTTCTTT

V gene: TRBV5-1
J gene: TRBJ1-2
clone size: -
D gene: -
CDR3 protein: CASSPDNPRVYGYTF
CDR3 DNA: TGCGCCAGCAGCCCAGACAACCCGAGAGTCTATGGCTACACCTTC

V gene: TRBV5-1
J gene: TRBJ1-1
clone size: -
D gene: -
CDR3 protein: CASSLGQESFGSTEAFF
CDR3 DNA: TGCGCCAGCAGCTTGGGACAGGAGTCGTTTGGTAGCACTGAAGCTTTCTTT

V gene: TRBV4-1
J gene: TRBJ2-7
clone size: -
D gene: -
CDR3 protein: CASSQDGIAISYEQYF
CDR3 DNA: TGCGCCAGCAGCCAAGATGGAATAGCCATTTCCTACGAGCAGTACTTC

V gene: TRBV6-5
J gene: TRBJ2-3
clone size: -
D gene: TRBD2
CDR3 protein: CASSPGGAEDTQYF
CDR3 DNA: TGTGCCAGCAGTCCCGGGGGGGCGGAAGATACGCAGTATTTT

V gene: TRBV2
J gene: TRBJ1-1
clone size: -
D gene: TRBD1
CDR3 protein: CASRGDRGTEAFF
CDR3 DNA: TGTGCCAGCAGGGGGGACAGGGGGACTGAAGCTTTCTTT

V gene: TRBV6-5
J gene: TRBJ2-3
clone size: few
D gene: -
CDR3 protein: CATRDITDTQYF
CDR3 DNA: TGTGCCACCAGGGACATCACAGATACGCAGTATTTT

V gene: TRBV5-1
J gene: TRBJ2-1
clone size: -
D gene: -
CDR3 protein: CASSLEGRQFF
CDR3 DNA: TGCGCCAGCAGCTTGGAAGGGAGGCAGTTCTTC

V gene: TRBV5-1
J gene: TRBJ1-1
clone size: -
D gene: -
CDR3 protein: CASSLEGARNTEAFF
CDR3 DNA: TGCGCCAGCAGCTTGGAAGGGGCGAGAAACACTGAAGCTTTCTTT

V gene: TRBV6-5
J gene: TRBJ1-1
clone size: -
D gene: -
CDR3 protein: CASSPGWAGVSEAFF
CDR3 DNA: TGTGCCAGCAGTCCGGGGTGGGCAGGGGTGAGTGAAGCTTTCTTT

V gene: TRBV6-6
J gene: TRBJ2-4
clone size: -
D gene: TRBD1
CDR3 protein: CASSFIQGIENIQYF
CDR3 DNA: TGTGCCAGCAGTTTCATACAGGGGATCGAAAACATTCAGTACTTC

V gene: TRBV5-1
J gene: TRBJ2-3
clone size: once
D gene: -
CDR3 protein: CASSLDSRQFGTDTQYF
CDR3 DNA: TGCGCCAGCAGCTTGGACAGCAGGCAGTTCGGCACAGATACGCAGTATTTT

V gene: TRBV6-2/TRBV6-3
J gene: TRBJ2-7
clone size: -
D gene: TRBD1
CDR3 protein: CASSYPLTGDAEQYF
CDR3 DNA: TGTGCCAGCAGTTACCCGTTGACAGGGGACGCCGAGCAGTACTTC

V gene: TRBV5-1
J gene: TRBJ2-2
clone size: few
D gene: -
CDR3 protein: CASKPSTGTGELFF
CDR3 DNA: TGCGCCAGCAAGCCTTCGACAGGTACCGGGGAGCTGTTTTTT

V gene: TRBV12-3/TRBV12-4
J gene: TRBJ2-5
clone size: -
D gene: -
CDR3 protein: CASSGYIQETQYF
CDR3 DNA: TGTGCCAGCTCCGGTTATATCCAAGAGACCCAGTACTTC

V gene: TRBV19
J gene: TRBJ1-1
clone size: -
D gene: -
CDR3 protein: CASSMGMTSEAFF
CDR3 DNA: TGTGCCAGTAGTATGGGTATGACTTCTGAAGCTTTCTTT

V gene: TRBV2
J gene: TRBJ1-6
clone size: once
D gene: TRBD1
CDR3 protein: CASSGNRGGNSPLHF
CDR3 DNA: TGTGCCAGCAGTGGGAACAGGGGCGGTAATTCACCCCTCCACTTT

V gene: TRBV12-5
J gene: TRBJ2-1
clone size: -
D gene: TRBD2
CDR3 protein: CASGLSGGLGFF
CDR3 DNA: TGTGCTAGTGGTTTGTCGGGGGGGCTAGGGTTCTTC

V gene: TRBV5-4
J gene: TRBJ1-2
clone size: -
D gene: -
CDR3 protein: CASRQDNVYGYTF
CDR3 DNA: TGTGCCAGCAGGCAAGACAACGTCTATGGCTACACCTTC

V gene: TRBV5-1
J gene: TRBJ2-1
clone size: -
D gene: -
CDR3 protein: CASSLATYNEQFF
CDR3 DNA: TGCGCCAGCAGCTTGGCTACTTACAATGAGCAGTTCTTC

V gene: TRBV7-3
J gene: TRBJ1-1
clone size: few
D gene: -
CDR3 protein: CASSLEAHTEAFF
CDR3 DNA: TGTGCCAGCAGCTTAGAGGCCCACACTGAAGCTTTCTTT

V gene: TRBV19
J gene: TRBJ2-2
clone size: -
D gene: TRBD2
CDR3 protein: CASSINVAGTFTGELFF
CDR3 DNA: TGTGCCAGTAGTATAAATGTAGCGGGTACATTCACCGGGGAGCTGTTTTTT

V gene: TRBV30
J gene: TRBJ1-4
clone size: -
D gene: -
CDR3 protein: CAWRTGRGNEKLFF
CDR3 DNA: TGTGCCTGGAGGACGGGGAGGGGGAATGAAAAACTGTTTTTT

V gene: TRBV5-1
J gene: TRBJ1-4
clone size: once
D gene: -
CDR3 protein: CASSDPQGSNEKLFF
CDR3 DNA: TGCGCCAGCAGCGATCCACAGGGTTCTAATGAAAAACTGTTTTTT

V gene: TRBV3-1/TRBV3-2
J gene: TRBJ1-3
clone size: -
D gene: -
CDR3 protein: CASSQDVGGAGNTIYF
CDR3 DNA: TGTGCCAGCAGCCAAGATGTCGGCGGCGCCGGAAACACCATATATTTT

V gene: TRBV28
J gene: TRBJ2-7
clone size: -
D gene: TRBD1
CDR3 protein: CASGLTGGSNEQYF
CDR3 DNA: TGTGCCAGCGGATTGACAGGGGGCTCCAACGAGCAGTACTTC

V gene: TRBV29-1
J gene: TRBJ1-2
clone size: -
D gene: -
CDR3 protein: CSADLGEGINYGYTF
CDR3 DNA: TGCAGCGCGGATCTGGGAGAAGGGATCAACTATGGCTACACCTTC

V gene: TRBV7-5
J gene: TRBJ2-7
clone size: -
D gene: -
CDR3 protein: CARSLGGWRQGPLEQYF
CDR3 DNA: TGTGCCAGAAGCTTAGGAGGGTGGCGACAGGGGCCTCTCGAGCAGTACTTC

V gene: TRBV9
J gene: TRBJ2-7
clone size: -
D gene: -
CDR3 protein: CASSPGGSSYEQYF
CDR3 DNA: TGTGCCAGCAGTCCTGGGGGGAGCTCCTACGAGCAGTACTTC

V gene: TRBV7-3
J gene: TRBJ2-2
clone size: -
D gene: TRBD1
CDR3 protein: CASSLTGTNTGELFF
CDR3 DNA: TGTGCCAGCAGCTTGACAGGGACGAACACCGGGGAGCTGTTTTTT

V gene: TRBV20-1
J gene: TRBJ1-1
clone size: -
D gene: -
CDR3 protein: CSASPLGTEAFF
CDR3 DNA: TGCAGTGCTAGTCCCCTCGGCACTGAAGCTTTCTTT

V gene: TRBV29-1
J gene: TRBJ1-3
clone size: -
D gene: -
CDR3 protein: CSVEQGAGNTIYF
CDR3 DNA: TGCAGCGTTGAACAGGGCGCTGGAAACACCATATATTTT

V gene: TRBV7-9
J gene: TRBJ2-7
clone size: -
D gene: -
CDR3 protein: CASSFPGHNYEQYF
CDR3 DNA: TGTGCCAGCAGCTTTCCGGGACACAACTACGAGCAGTACTTC

V gene: TRBV7-2
J gene: TRBJ1-2
clone size: once
D gene: -
CDR3 protein: CASSLRILQVVYYGYTF
CDR3 DNA: TGTGCCAGCAGCTTACGTATTCTGCAGGTCGTCTACTATGGCTACACCTTC

V gene: TRBV19
J gene: TRBJ1-5
clone size: few
D gene: -
CDR3 protein: CASKGGKNQPQHF
CDR3 DNA: TGTGCCAGTAAGGGCGGGAAAAATCAGCCCCAGCATTTT

V gene: TRBV7-2
J gene: TRBJ1-2
clone size: few
D gene: TRBD1
CDR3 protein: CASSSTGEHGYTF
CDR3 DNA: TGTGCCAGCAGCTCGACAGGGGAACACGGCTACACCTTC

V gene: TRBV24-1
J gene: TRBJ2-5
clone size: -
D gene: -
CDR3 protein: CATSDDLFGETQYF
CDR3 DNA: TGTGCCACCAGTGATGATTTATTCGGAGAGACCCAGTACTTC

V gene: TRBV25-1
J gene: TRBJ1-4
clone size: -
D gene: -
CDR3 protein: CASSEYKGGGRKTGELFF
CDR3 DNA: TGTGCCAGCAGTGAATATAAAGGGGGGGGTCGGAAGACCGGTGAACTGTTTTTT

V gene: TRBV5-1
J gene: TRBJ1-3
clone size: once
D gene: -
CDR3 protein: CASSSDGAPGNTIYF
CDR3 DNA: TGCGCCAGCAGCTCGGACGGTGCCCCAGGGAACACCATATATTTT

V gene: TRBV29-1
J gene: TRBJ1-4
clone size: -
D gene: -
CDR3 protein: CSVVAGSKLFF
CDR3 DNA: TGCAGCGTTGTGGCAGGGTCAAAACTGTTTTTT

V gene: TRBV6-2/TRBV6-3
J gene: TRBJ2-2
clone size: -
D gene: TRBD1
CDR3 protein: CASSYGGTGANRNTGELFF
CDR3 DNA: TGTGCCAGCAGTTACGGGGGGACAGGGGCAAATCGGAACACCGGGGAGCTGTTTTTT

V gene: TRBV6-2/TRBV6-3
J gene: TRBJ2-3
clone size: -
D gene: TRBD2
CDR3 protein: CASSYSIGTSADTQYF
CDR3 DNA: TGTGCCAGCAGTTACTCGATAGGGACTAGCGCCGATACGCAGTATTTT

V gene: TRBV5-1
J gene: TRBJ1-4
clone size: -
D gene: -
CDR3 protein: CASSLGGATNEKLFF
CDR3 DNA: TGCGCCAGCAGCTTGGGAGGTGCAACTAATGAAAAACTGTTTTTT

V gene: TRBV2
J gene: TRBJ1-5
clone size: once
D gene: TRBD1
CDR3 protein: CASSGQGNQPQHF
CDR3 DNA: TGTGCCAGCAGTGGACAGGGGAATCAGCCCCAGCATTTT

V gene: TRBV27
J gene: TRBJ2-4
clone size: -
D gene: -
CDR3 protein: CASSPQSVPDIQYF
CDR3 DNA: TGTGCCAGCAGTCCCCAATCCGTCCCGGACATTCAGTACTTC